What follows are 31 T cell receptor beta chains derived from one specimen sequenced in a study of blood T cells in healthy people across ages (dated by TCRdb to 2013 to 2016). The library came from 5' RACE. The sequencer was an Illumina HiSeq 2500. The second PCR ran for about 7 to 11 cycles and used a J-beta primer mix along with a sample-barcoded 5' primer. TCRdb redid the processing of the public reads, applying fastp at Q25 and MiXCR, and retained in-frame beta chains. Identical CDR3 proteins give one entry, which carries the most common genes and DNA. For this sample the table gives about 2 million distinct CDR3 sequences, of which 49% were detected only once. Approximately 2.1% of the sample rests with the top ten. Sequences were obtained from blood. The receptors here all came from a woman in her thirties or forties in good health.

The chain combines TRBV11-2 with TRBJ2-1; no reliable D call. This CDR3 is built from 14 residues. Looked up from germline, CDR1 is SGHAT and CDR2 is FQNNGV. Deletions cut 5 bases from V and 4 bases from J, with 12 bases between. CDR3: CASSLMDGYNEQFF. CDR3 coding DNA: TGTGCCAGCAGCCTGATGGACGGTTACAATGAGCAGTTCTTC.

The J gene is TRBJ2-1, the V gene TRBV6-2 or TRBV6-3; 9 bases match TRBD1. The CDR3 is 16 amino acids. Germline V gives CDR1 MNHEY, CDR2 SVGEGT. With V trimmed by 5 bases and J by 4 bases, 9 bases remained unmatched. CDR3 sequence reads: CASSPLGTGYYNEQFF. CDR3 DNA sequence: TGTGCCAGCAGTCCTCTCGGGACAGGGTATTACAATGAGCAGTTCTTC.

The chain employs TRBV7-2 and TRBJ2-4, with 8 nucleotides matching TRBD2. This CDR3 comprises 18 residues. Trimming at V came to 2 bases and at J to 0 bases, leaving 9 bases not matched to a gene. CDR1 is SGHTA, CDR2 FQGNSA, per germline. For the CDR3, the DNA is TGTGCCAGCAGCTTATGGACGCGGGGGGTGCTAGCCAAAAACATTCAGTACTTC. Its translation: CASSLWTRGVLAKNIQYF.

V usage is TRBV15 and J usage is TRBJ2-5, with 9 bases that match TRBD1. The germline CDR1 and CDR2 sequences are LNHNV and YYDKDF (reference sequence). With V trimmed by 5 bases and J by 4 bases, 11 bases remained unmatched. This CDR3 region has 16 residues. CDR3 sequence (DNA): TGTGCCACCAGCCGACATGGGACAGGGAAACGAGAGACCCAGTACTTC. It yields the protein CATSRHGTGKRETQYF.

The V gene is TRBV7-2, the J gene TRBJ2-1; D not resolved. The J call may be in error: the DNA end matches TRBJ2-7 better. The CDR3 is 13 amino acids. Germline CDR1 and CDR2: SGHTA and FQGNSA. CDR3: CASSLAAYNEQYF. Here the CDR3 DNA reads TGTGCCAGCAGCTTAGCGGCCTACAATGAGCAGTACTTC.

This clonotype was counted between two and nine times. The rearrangement uses TRBV2 and TRBJ1-5; D might be TRBD1 (6 bases). Germline lookup yields CDR1 SNHLY and CDR2 FYNNEI. This CDR3 spans 13 amino acids. V lost 6 bases, J lost 2 bases, and 8 bases lay in between. CDR3 DNA sequence: TGTGCCAGCAGGGACAGCCGCAATCAGCCCCAGCATTTT. It translates to CASRDSRNQPQHF.

This chain joins TRBV7-2 and TRBJ2-5; 10 bases align to TRBD1. The CDR3 has 14 residues. The V gene end was trimmed by 5 bases and the J gene end by 5 bases; junction bases not matched to a gene: 5. Germline CDR1 and CDR2: SGHTA and FQGNSA. The CDR3 loop is CASSTDRGWETQYF. CDR3 nucleotide sequence: TGTGCCAGCAGCACGGACAGGGGGTGGGAGACCCAGTACTTC.

CDR3 region: CASTRGLRTDTQYF. DNA of the CDR3: TGCGCCAGTACCAGGGGGCTGCGGACAGATACGCAGTATTTT. The V gene is TRBV5-1, the J gene TRBJ2-3, with 8 bases matching TRBD1. V was pared by 8 bases and J by 3 bases, with 8 bases of the junction left unmatched. Germline CDR1 is SGHRS and CDR2 is YFSETQ. The CDR3 consists of 14 residues.

The chain carries TRBV4-2 and TRBJ2-3; 8 nucleotides match TRBD2. Unmatched junction bases numbered 7, after V lost 2 bases and J lost 3 bases. Looked up from germline, CDR1 is LGHNA and CDR2 is YNFKEQ. This CDR3 is built from 16 residues. The CDR3 sequence is CASSQIRGGRTDTQYF. The DNA for the CDR3 is TGTGCCAGCAGCCAAATCCGGGGGGGCCGGACAGATACGCAGTATTTT.

The J gene is TRBJ1-2, the V gene TRBV6-1; D perhaps matches TRBD1 (6 bases). The CDR3 contains 14 residues. Germline values: CDR1 MNHNS, CDR2 SASEGT. The V end lost 2 bases, the J end lost 4 bases, and 11 bases lay between the germline ends. The CDR3 nucleotides are TGTGCCAGCAGTGAATTCAGGGGTTCCTATGGCTACACCTTC. Its protein is CASSEFRGSYGYTF.

This clonotype was counted a few times. V is TRBV29-1 and J is TRBJ2-1; TRBD2 might be the D (5 bases). Germline CDR1 SQVTM, CDR2 ANQGSEA. V was trimmed by 7 bases and J by 4 bases, leaving 17 bases between them. The length of the CDR3 is 14 residues. In DNA form, the CDR3 reads TGCAGCGAAGGCAGCGGAGACCTTTACAATGAGCAGTTCTTC. Translation: CSEGSGDLYNEQFF.

A word on this clonotype: A read error may produce the germline difference seen at one junction end. V is TRBV5-6 and J is TRBJ2-7; D ambiguous. This CDR3 spans 12 amino acids. CDR1 SGHDT and CDR2 YYEEEE come from the germline V gene. The CDR3 coding sequence is TGTGCCGGCAGCTTGCCCGCGAGTGAGCAGTACTTC. Translating gives CAGSLPASEQYF.

This clonotype was found a few times. This chain links TRBV4-1 with TRBJ1-4; 10 bases fit TRBD1. CDR1 and CDR2 from the germline V gene are MGHRA and YSYEKL. V shed 4 bases and J 7 bases; nucleotides not matched to a gene: 6. The CDR3 is 15 residues long. CDR3 sequence reads: CASSLSGTGAEKLFF. As DNA, the CDR3 is TGCGCCAGCAGCCTTTCCGGGACAGGGGCTGAAAAACTGTTTTTT.

V usage is TRBV4-2 and J usage is TRBJ2-5; D is perhaps TRBD2 (6 bases). The J call is doubtful: the DNA matches TRBJ2-7 better. CDR3 size: 14 residues. Per the germline V gene, CDR1 is LGHNA and CDR2 is YNFKEQ. Written as DNA, the CDR3 is TGTGCCAGCAGCCAAGTGGGACTCTGGGGCGAGCAGTACTTC. Translated, it gives CASSQVGLWGEQYF.

The genes are TRBV28 and TRBJ2-7; 8 positions agree with TRBD2. The junction had 8 bases not matched to a gene; V was cut back by 8 bases and J by 5 bases. The germline gives CDR1 MDHEN, CDR2 SYDVKM. This CDR3 is 13 amino acids long. For the CDR3, the DNA is TGTGCCAGCGGGGCGGGGGGAGCGGACGAGCAGTACTTC. Amino acids: CASGAGGADEQYF. Full variable domain (remainder filled in from reference TRBV28 and TRBJ2-7): DVKVTQSSRYLVKRTGEKVFLECVQDMDHENMFWYRQDPGLGLRLIYFSYDVKMKEKGDIPEGYSVSREKKERFSLILESASTNQTSMYLCASGAGGADEQYFGPGTRLTVT.

This clonotype was seen a handful of times. The chain uses TRBV6-1 and TRBJ2-4, with D uncertain. TRBJ2-7 matches the DNA end more closely, so the J call is doubtful. CDR1 MNHNS and CDR2 SASEGT come from the germline V gene. The CDR3 sequence is 13 residues long. CDR3 sequence (DNA): TGTGCCAGCAGTGCAACAGTAAGCTACGAGCAGTACTTC. This translates into CASSATVSYEQYF.

The rearrangement joins TRBV5-6 to TRBJ2-4; TRBD1 matches 10 bases. CDR3 length: 18 amino acids. V was clipped by 4 bases and J by 0 bases; unmatched bases: 10. From germline, CDR1 is SGHDT and CDR2 YYEEEE. The CDR3 protein is CASSRDRGNYVAKNIQYF. The CDR3 DNA reads TGTGCCAGCAGCCGGGACAGGGGTAACTACGTAGCCAAAAACATTCAGTACTTC.

About this clonotype itself: Compared with germline, one end of the junction differs, possibly owing to a read error. This chain connects TRBV7-2 to TRBJ2-2; a weak D match, TRBD1 (6 bases). The CDR3 has 14 residues. Per germline, CDR1 SGHTA and CDR2 FQGNSA. For the CDR3, the DNA is TGTGCCAGCAGCGTAGCGTTTGACAGGACCGAGCTGTTTTTT. As protein: CASSVAFDRTELFF.

V is TRBV10-2 and J is TRBJ2-7, with 8 nucleotides matching TRBD2. V gave up 0 bases and J gave up 2 bases; unmatched junction bases: 12. There are 18 residues in the CDR3. Germline V gene sequence: CDR1 WSHSY, CDR2 SAAADI. For the CDR3, the DNA is TGCGCCAGCAGTGAGTCCCAGCGGGGGCAGGGAGCGCCCTACGAGCAGTACTTC. Its protein product is CASSESQRGQGAPYEQYF.

This clonotype occurred a few times. The rearrangement joins TRBV20-1 to TRBJ2-7; D tentatively fits TRBD1 or TRBD2 (6 bases each). CDR1 is DFQATT and CDR2 is SNEGSKA in the germline V gene (reference sequence). The CDR3 sequence is 13 residues long. The V and J ends lost 6 bases and 1 base respectively, with 13 bases between them. The CDR3 loop reads CSAPEGGSYEQYF. CDR3 in DNA: TGCAGTGCCCCCGAGGGGGGATCCTACGAGCAGTACTTC.

This clonotype was counted a few times. The rearrangement links TRBV12-3 or TRBV12-4 to TRBJ1-2; the D is unclear. The V end was cut by 8 bases, the J end by 2 bases, with 15 bases between. The CDR3 is made up of 14 amino acids. The CDR3 coding sequence is TGTGCCAGCCCGGACCCCGGGTCCAACTATGGCTACACCTTC. It yields the protein CASPDPGSNYGYTF.

The V call is TRBV7-8, the J call TRBJ2-4; 8 bases fit TRBD1. The assigned J gene may be wrong: the sequence end matches TRBJ2-7 better. The CDR3 covers 14 residues. Germline assignment: CDR1 SGHVS and CDR2 FQNEAQ. The CDR3: CASGSPGQGYEQYF. CDR3 nucleotide sequence: TGTGCCAGCGGCTCCCCAGGACAGGGCTACGAGCAGTACTTC.

This clonotype has a handful of counts. This chain connects TRBV4-2 to TRBJ2-1; TRBD2 agrees at 12 bases. Trimming took 1 base from V and 7 from J; bases not matched to a gene: 5. The germline CDR1 and CDR2 sequences are LGHNA and YNFKEQ. The CDR3 runs 16 residues. The CDR3 loop reads CASSQVTSGGRNEQFF. The DNA of the CDR3 is TGTGCCAGCAGCCAAGTAACTAGCGGGGGGCGGAATGAGCAGTTCTTC.

The rearrangement uses TRBV15 and TRBJ2-7, with D tentatively TRBD1 (5 bases). The V gene lost 1 base and the J gene lost 2 bases, with 12 bases spanning the gap. Germline CDR1 is LNHNV and CDR2 is YYDKDF (reference sequence). The CDR3 runs 15 residues. This chain's CDR3 is CATSRGTETAYEQYF. CDR3 nucleotides: TGTGCCACCAGCAGAGGCACCGAGACAGCCTACGAGCAGTACTTC. Looking up the rest from reference TRBV15 and TRBJ2-7 gives the full variable domain: DAMVIQNPRYQVTQFGKPVTLSCSQTLNHNVMYWYQQKSSQAPKLLFHYYDKDFNNEADTPDNFQSRRPNTSFCFLDIRSPGLGDTAMYLCATSRGTETAYEQYFGPGTRLTVT.

This clonotype occurred a few times. This sequence joins TRBV6-5 and TRBJ2-6; D uncertain. Germline CDR1 MNHEY, CDR2 SVGAGI. The CDR3 is made up of 14 amino acids. V dropped 6 bases and J dropped 0 bases, with 6 bases sitting between them. The CDR3 nucleotides read TGTGCCAGCAGCATTCACTCTGGGGCCAACGTCCTGACTTTC. This encodes CASSIHSGANVLTF.

This clonotype was observed at least ten times. DNA of the CDR3: TGCGCCAGCAGCTTGGAGGGGATCTACGAGCAGTACTTC. Amino acids: CASSLEGIYEQYF. J is TRBJ2-7 and V is TRBV5-1, with TRBD1 as a possible D gene (5 bases). Germline-derived CDR1 and CDR2 are SGHRS and YFSETQ. V lost 0 bases, J lost 3 bases, and 7 bases lay in between. The CDR3 extends over 13 amino acids.

The table lists this clonotype with a count of one. V usage is TRBV2 and J usage is TRBJ2-7, with D perhaps given as TRBD1 or TRBD2 (5 bases each). The CDR3 spans 16 residues. Germline V gene lookup returns CDR1 SNHLY and CDR2 FYNNEI. Deletions cut 0 bases from V and 2 bases from J, with 14 bases between. The CDR3 region is CASSEAGRDGTYEQYF. The CDR3 DNA reads TGTGCCAGCAGTGAAGCAGGAAGGGACGGAACCTACGAGCAGTACTTC.

The chain employs TRBV29-1 and TRBJ2-5, with TRBD2 matching 7 bases. The V and J ends lost 6 bases and 1 base, in that order; junction bases with no gene match: 14. Germline CDR1 reads SQVTM; CDR2 reads ANQGSEA. The CDR3 sequence is 16 residues long. The CDR3 nucleotides are TGCAGCGTCCCTGATTATGGGGGGGGTGCCCAAGAGACCCAGTACTTC. This codes for CSVPDYGGGAQETQYF.

This clonotype has only a few counts. Germline is not matched at one junction end, which may reflect a read error. This sequence joins TRBV7-7 and TRBJ2-1; 10 bases are a match to TRBD1. The length of the CDR3 is 14 residues. Germline assignment: CDR1 SSHAT and CDR2 FNYEAQ (reference sequence). This CDR3 reads CASSPDRGLSEQFF. The CDR3 bases are TGTGCTAGCAGTCCCGACAGGGGGCTTAGTGAGCAGTTCTTC.

This chain uses TRBV6-5 with TRBJ1-2; D perhaps matches TRBD1 (6 bases). The CDR3 is 15 amino acids. Germline V CDR1 and CDR2: MNHEY, SVGAGI. The V gene lost 2 bases and the J gene lost 5 bases, with 15 bases spanning the gap. CDR3 sequence reads: CASSYTAGEAYGYTF. The CDR3 coding sequence is TGTGCCAGCAGTTACACGGCAGGGGAAGCTTATGGCTACACCTTC.

The chain links TRBV10-3 to TRBJ2-1; 7 bases fit TRBD1. The J call may be in error: the DNA end matches TRBJ2-7 better. Germline CDR1 ENHRY, CDR2 SYGVKD. The CDR3 consists of 15 residues. CDR3 protein: CAISELGQSFDEQYF. CDR3 in DNA: TGTGCCATCAGTGAATTGGGACAGAGCTTCGACGAGCAGTACTTC.